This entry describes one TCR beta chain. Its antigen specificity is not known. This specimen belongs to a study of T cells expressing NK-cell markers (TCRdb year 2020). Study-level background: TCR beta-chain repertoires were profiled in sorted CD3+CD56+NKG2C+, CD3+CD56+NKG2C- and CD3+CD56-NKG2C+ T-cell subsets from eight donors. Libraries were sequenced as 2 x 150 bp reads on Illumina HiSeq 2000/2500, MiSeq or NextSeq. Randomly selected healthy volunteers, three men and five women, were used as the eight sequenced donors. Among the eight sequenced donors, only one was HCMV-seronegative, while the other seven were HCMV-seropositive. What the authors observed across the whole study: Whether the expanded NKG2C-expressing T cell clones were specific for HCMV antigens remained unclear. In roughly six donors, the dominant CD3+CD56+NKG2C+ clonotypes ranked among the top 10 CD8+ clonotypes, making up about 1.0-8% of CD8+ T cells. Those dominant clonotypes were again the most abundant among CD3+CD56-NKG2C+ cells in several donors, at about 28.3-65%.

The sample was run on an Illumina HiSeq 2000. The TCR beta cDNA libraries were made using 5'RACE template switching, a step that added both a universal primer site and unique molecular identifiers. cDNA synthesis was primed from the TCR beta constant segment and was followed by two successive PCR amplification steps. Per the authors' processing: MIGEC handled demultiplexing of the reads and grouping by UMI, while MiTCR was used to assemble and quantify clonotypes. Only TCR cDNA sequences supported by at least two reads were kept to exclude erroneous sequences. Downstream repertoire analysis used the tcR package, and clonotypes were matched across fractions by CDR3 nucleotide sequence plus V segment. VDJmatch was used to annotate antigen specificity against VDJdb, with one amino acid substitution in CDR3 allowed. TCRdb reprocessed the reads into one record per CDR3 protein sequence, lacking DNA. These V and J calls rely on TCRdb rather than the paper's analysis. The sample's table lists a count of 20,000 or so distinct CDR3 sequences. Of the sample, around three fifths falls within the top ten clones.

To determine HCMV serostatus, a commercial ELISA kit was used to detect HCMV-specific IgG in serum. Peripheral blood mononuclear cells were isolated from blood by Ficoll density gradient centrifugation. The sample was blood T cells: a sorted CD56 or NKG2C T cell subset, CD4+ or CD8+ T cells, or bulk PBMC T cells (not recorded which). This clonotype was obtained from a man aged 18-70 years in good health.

For the CDR3, the sequence is CASRPGQATYEQYF. Rearrangement joined TRBV12-3 or TRBV12-4 to TRBJ2-7; TCRdb selects TRBD1, and the lack of DNA leaves this call unchecked. The CDR3 numbers 14 residues from cysteine through phenylalanine. No DNA sequence was recorded.